This entry lists 7 T cell receptor beta chains sequenced from one sample in a study of identical twins. TCRdb used MiXCR to reprocess the 5' RACE reads, holding one entry per CDR3 protein. The sample lists approximately 260,000 distinct CDR3 sequences, over 13% occurring once. Sequencing was carried out using memory (CD45RO+) T cells sorted from blood. The receptors derive from a woman in her late teens or twenties in good health.

This clonotype occurred a few times. The chain links TRBV20-1 to TRBJ2-3; no firm D call. There are 12 residues in the CDR3. V was trimmed by 5 bases and J by 4 bases, leaving 10 bases between them. Germline V lookup: CDR1 DFQATT, CDR2 SNEGSKA (reference sequence). In DNA form, the CDR3 reads TGCAGTGCTGCCCTTCGGGCAGATACGCAGTATTTT. This gives the protein CSAALRADTQYF.

The chain combines TRBV5-8 with TRBJ2-7, with 8 bases identical to TRBD2. Per germline, CDR1 SGHTS and CDR2 YDEGEE. V lost 7 bases to trimming and J lost 2 bases; unmatched junction nucleotides: 8. The CDR3 has 14 amino acids. CDR3 in DNA: TGTGCCAGCTCGCTCGGGGGGGCTACCTACGAGCAGTACTTC. Translated, it gives CASSLGGATYEQYF.

This clonotype has only a few counts. The chain carries TRBV9 and TRBJ2-5, with a weak D call TRBD2 (5 bases). The V end was cut by 2 bases, the J end by 5 bases, with 13 bases between. Germline V lookup: CDR1 SGDLS, CDR2 YYNGEE. The CDR3 has 14 residues. CDR3 region: CASSVHGIGETQYF. The CDR3 nucleotides read TGTGCCAGCAGCGTGCACGGGATCGGGGAGACCCAGTACTTC.

The V gene is TRBV19, the J gene TRBJ2-1, with D maybe TRBD2 (5 bases). CDR3 length: 16 amino acids. Germline CDR1 reads LNHDA; CDR2 reads SQIVND (reference sequence). Trimming removed 2 bases at V and 0 bases at J, with 11 bases between. The CDR3 DNA reads as TGTGCCAGTAGTATATCTCGACTACTCTCCTACAATGAGCAGTTCTTC. Its protein product is CASSISRLLSYNEQFF.

The V and J genes are TRBV20-1 and TRBJ1-2; weak D call: TRBD1 (6 bases). The CDR3 has 13 residues. From germline, CDR1 is DFQATT and CDR2 SNEGSKA (reference sequence). Trimming took off 5 bases at V and 8 bases at J, with 18 bases between the two ends. CDR3 protein: CSALEGTGIGYTF. The CDR3 DNA is TGCAGTGCTCTCGAGGGAACAGGGATAGGCTACACCTTC.

CDR3 nucleotides: TGCAGTGCTTACAGGGCGCAAGAGACCCAGTACTTC. Amino acid sequence: CSAYRAQETQYF. V is TRBV20-1 and J is TRBJ2-5, with D possibly being TRBD1 (6 bases). Germline V gene lookup returns CDR1 DFQATT and CDR2 SNEGSKA (reference sequence). Trimming shortened V by 5 bases and J by 2 bases, and 9 bases separated the two germline ends. CDR3 length: 12 amino acids.

This clonotype was counted a few times. V is TRBV20-1 and J is TRBJ2-2, with TRBD2 matching over 9 bases. V lost 2 bases, J lost 9 bases, and 7 bases stayed unmatched. The germline V gene encodes CDR1 DFQATT and CDR2 SNEGSKA (reference sequence). The CDR3 spans 14 residues. In DNA form, the CDR3 reads TGCAGTGCTAGACCCGCCGGGACTAGCCGGGAGCTGTTTTTT. Translated: CSARPAGTSRELFF.